This is a list of T cell receptor beta chains from one sample in a study of blood T cell repertoires in COVID-19. Using immunoSEQ multiplex PCR, the repertoire was profiled, and TCRdb retains in-frame clones only, with some absent. The sample records 150,000 to 200,000 clones, 75% to 90% being singletons. The sample was peripheral blood. The receptor set was obtained from a man in his 60s with acute or convalescent COVID-19. Both conserved end residues are part of each CDR3. D genes are given only for firm matches. Expanded clones are given a class, and other clones once, few, many or no size at all.

>TRBJ2-1|-|TRBV12-3/TRBV12-4|-
TGTGCCAGCAGTTTGTTCCAGGGCAATGAGCAGTTCTTC
CASSLFQGNEQFF
>TRBJ2-2|-|TRBV11-2|TRBD2
TGTGCCAGCAGACGGACTAGCGCCGGGGAGCTGTTTTTT
CASRRTSAGELFF
>TRBJ1-5|few|TRBV19|-
TGTGCCAGTAGGGACAGTAATCAGCCCCAGCATTTT
CASRDSNQPQHF
>TRBJ2-5|-|TRBV9|-
TGTGCCAGCAGCGTAGTGGGGGGAGAGACCCAGTACTTC
CASSVVGGETQYF
>TRBJ2-1|-|TRBV7-9|TRBD2
TGTGCCAGCAGCCCTGGCATCGGGAGGAATGAGCAGTTCTTC
CASSPGIGRNEQFF
>TRBJ2-3|-|TRBV10-3|TRBD2
TGTGCCATCAGTGGGGGGGGTACTGACACAGATACGCAGTATTTT
CAISGGGTDTDTQYF
>TRBJ2-3|-|TRBV7-3|-
TGTGCCAGCAGCTTAGGGGCGGGGACCACAGATACGCAGTATTTT
CASSLGAGTTDTQYF
>TRBJ1-5|-|TRBV25-1|-
TGTGCCAGCGGCAGTGGCTGGCCCCAGCATTTT
CASGSGWPQHF
>TRBJ1-4|-|TRBV19|TRBD1
TGTGCCAGTAGTATAAATCCCCAGGGGGGCGCGACGTTT
CASSINPQGGATF
>TRBJ2-4|-|TRBV5-3|-
TGTGCCAGAAGCTTGGTTTGGCAGGGTGAAAACATTCAGTACTTC
CARSLVWQGENIQYF
>TRBJ1-1|-|TRBV5-1|TRBD1
TGCGCCAGCAGCTTCGTCCCCGGGACAGGGTCGAACACTGAAGCTTTCTTT
CASSFVPGTGSNTEAFF
>TRBJ1-2|few|TRBV11-2|TRBD1
TGTGCCAGCAGCTTTGGCGGGACAGATACTTATCATGTGACCTTC
CASSFGGTDTYHVTF
>TRBJ1-4|-|TRBV28|-
TGTGCCAGCAGTTTAATAAGCGGGGCAGGGAGGAATGAAAAACTGTTTTTT
CASSLISGAGRNEKLFF
>TRBJ2-7|-|TRBV14|TRBD1
TGTGCCAGCAGCCGAGGACCGGGACAGGGAACCTACGAGCAGTACTTC
CASSRGPGQGTYEQYF
>TRBJ1-1|-|TRBV10-3|TRBD1
TGTGCCATCAGCCTGGACAGGTTGACCACTGAAGCTTTCTTT
CAISLDRLTTEAFF
>TRBJ2-7|-|TRBV4-1|-
TGCGCCAGCAGCCAAGATCGCAGCTACGAGCAGTACTTC
CASSQDRSYEQYF
>TRBJ1-5|-|TRBV7-8|-
TGTGCCAGCAGCTTATCGGGGTCTTCTTGGCAGCCCCAGCATTTT
CASSLSGSSWQPQHF
>TRBJ2-1|-|TRBV5-1|TRBD1
TGCGCCAGAACGGGACAGGGAATCGATGAGCAGTTCTTC
CARTGQGIDEQFF
>TRBJ2-1|-|TRBV7-2|-
TGTGCCAGCAGCTTAGGGGGGTCAGGGGACAATGAGCAGTTCTTC
CASSLGGSGDNEQFF
>TRBJ2-1|-|TRBV7-2|-
TGTGCCAGCAGCTTAAAACTAGAAGGCTACAATGAGCAGTTCTTC
CASSLKLEGYNEQFF
>TRBJ1-4|-|TRBV3-1/TRBV3-2|-
TGTGCCAGCAGCCACAACAGGGCCCAAAATGAAAAACTGTTTTTT
CASSHNRAQNEKLFF
>TRBJ1-6|-|TRBV7-9|-
TGTGCCAGTTCTCGGGATAATTCACCCCTCCACTTT
CASSRDNSPLHF
>TRBJ2-7|-|TRBV15|TRBD2
TGTGCCACCAGCAGAGATCGCGGGGGCGAGCAGTACTTC
CATSRDRGGEQYF
>TRBJ1-5|once|TRBV6-2/TRBV6-3|-
TGTGCCAGCAGTTACATCGGGGTCGGTCAGCCCCAGCATTTT
CASSYIGVGQPQHF
>TRBJ2-1|-|TRBV5-1|TRBD2
TGCGCCAGCAGCAACAGCGGGGGGGGATACAATGAGCAGTTCTTC
CASSNSGGGYNEQFF
>TRBJ1-1|-|TRBV5-6|-
TGTGCCAGCAGCTTGGACGCGGGGGTGGGGACGAACACTGAAGCTTTCTTT
CASSLDAGVGTNTEAFF
>TRBJ1-5|-|TRBV19|-
TGTGCCAGTAGCAATTCCGGGAGTAGCAATCAGCCCCAGCATTTT
CASSNSGSSNQPQHF
>TRBJ2-1|-|TRBV30|TRBD2
TGTGCCTGGACCCTAGCGGGAGGGGTCAATGAGCAGTTCTTC
CAWTLAGGVNEQFF
>TRBJ1-6|-|TRBV7-9|-
TGTGCCAGCACCCTACAGGGTCCTAATTCACCCCTCCACTTT
CASTLQGPNSPLHF
>TRBJ1-1|-|TRBV5-5|-
TGTGCCAGCAGCTTTTTACTCGGTTACAGCACTGAAGCTTTCTTT
CASSFLLGYSTEAFF
>TRBJ2-4|-|TRBV24-1|TRBD1
TGTGCCACCAGTACCCGGACAGGGTCGGTGGACATTCAGTACTTC
CATSTRTGSVDIQYF
>TRBJ2-3|once|TRBV2|TRBD2
TGTGCCAGCAGTGAACTTCTAGCGGGGGGCGACCCTAGAGATACGCAGTATTTT
CASSELLAGGDPRDTQYF
>TRBJ1-2|-|TRBV4-1|-
TGCGCCAGCAGCCAAGGGGCCTGGGCCCTACGCCCAAAAAACTTC
CASSQGAWALRPKNF
>TRBJ2-3|-|TRBV4-1|TRBD2
TGCGCCAGCAGCCCTCGACTAGCGGGGGGCCTGATGGATGCAGATACGCAGTATTTT
CASSPRLAGGLMDADTQYF
>TRBJ1-5|once|TRBV7-2|-
TGTGCCAGCAGCTTATCGGGACATCTCTCAGATCAGCCCCAGCATTTT
CASSLSGHLSDQPQHF
>TRBJ2-7|-|TRBV30|TRBD2
TGTGCCTGGAGTCGGGGGGGCCCTAGCTCCTACGAGCAGTACTTC
CAWSRGGPSSYEQYF
>TRBJ1-5|-|TRBV6-2/TRBV6-3|-
TGTGCCAGCAGTACCCTACGCGATCAGCCCCAGCATTTT
CASSTLRDQPQHF
>TRBJ2-2|-|TRBV6-5|-
TGTGCCAGCAGTTACGGGCCGCCGAACACCGGGGAGCTGTTTTTT
CASSYGPPNTGELFF
>TRBJ1-3|-|TRBV19|-
TGTGCCACCTCTTTGGAGGGGAGCTCTGGAAACACCATATATTTT
CATSLEGSSGNTIYF
>TRBJ2-2|-|TRBV5-6|-
TGTGCCAGCAGCTTGCCCGGGATCCCCGGGGAGCTGTTTTTT
CASSLPGIPGELFF
>TRBJ2-7|-|TRBV1|-
TGCACCAGCAGCCAAGGGTTAGCGGGAGGTGAAGAGCAGTACTTC
CTSSQGLAGGEEQYF
>TRBJ2-7|-|TRBV10-3|-
TGTGCCATCTCTCGGCAGGGGGGTGACGAGCAGTACTTC
CAISRQGGDEQYF
>TRBJ1-2|-|TRBV2|TRBD1
TGTGCCAGCAGTTTACAGGGGTCCCTCTATGGCTACACCTTC
CASSLQGSLYGYTF
>TRBJ2-1|-|TRBV27|TRBD1
TGTGCCAGCAGTCCCGGGGACAGGCCCTCCTACAATGAGCAGTTCTTC
CASSPGDRPSYNEQFF
>TRBJ1-1|once|TRBV6-1|-
TGTGCCAGCAGTGAAAGCTTCGGACGGACTAACACTGAAGCTTTCTTT
CASSESFGRTNTEAFF
>TRBJ2-1|-|TRBV9|TRBD2
TGTGCCAGCAGCCCAAGGACTAGCGGAGATAGCTCCTACAATGAGCAGTTCTTC
CASSPRTSGDSSYNEQFF
>TRBJ1-2|-|TRBV5-1|-
TGCGCCAGCAGCTTGGACAGAGCTAACTATGGCTACACCTTC
CASSLDRANYGYTF
>TRBJ2-1|-|TRBV4-1|TRBD2
TGCGCCAGCAGCCAAGAAATAAGAGCGGGAGTGGCTGAGCAGTTCTTC
CASSQEIRAGVAEQFF
>TRBJ1-5|-|TRBV18|-
TGTGCCAGCTCACCTCCAGGGGCCGGCGGCAATCAGCCCCAGCATTTT
CASSPPGAGGNQPQHF
>TRBJ2-7|-|TRBV15|TRBD1
TGTGCCACCAGCAGAGCTGACAGGGTTCGCGAGCAGTACTTC
CATSRADRVREQYF
>TRBJ1-4|-|TRBV25-1|TRBD1
TGTGCCAGCAGTGACCGTTTGGACAGGACCTCAACTAATGAAAAACTGTTTTTT
CASSDRLDRTSTNEKLFF
>TRBJ1-3|few|TRBV18|TRBD1
TGTGCCAGCTCACCGGGACAGGGCCCAAACACCATATATTTT
CASSPGQGPNTIYF
>TRBJ1-3|-|TRBV12-3/TRBV12-4|-
TGTGCCAGCAGTCTCTCTTTGGGAAACACCATATATTTT
CASSLSLGNTIYF
>TRBJ2-7|-|TRBV4-1|TRBD2
TGCGCCAGCAGCCAAGTCTCGGTAGCGGGAGACTCCGAGCAGTACTTC
CASSQVSVAGDSEQYF
>TRBJ2-3|few|TRBV24-1|-
TGTGCCACCAGTGGAATCGCAGGCCTAACCACAGATACGCAGTATTTT
CATSGIAGLTTDTQYF